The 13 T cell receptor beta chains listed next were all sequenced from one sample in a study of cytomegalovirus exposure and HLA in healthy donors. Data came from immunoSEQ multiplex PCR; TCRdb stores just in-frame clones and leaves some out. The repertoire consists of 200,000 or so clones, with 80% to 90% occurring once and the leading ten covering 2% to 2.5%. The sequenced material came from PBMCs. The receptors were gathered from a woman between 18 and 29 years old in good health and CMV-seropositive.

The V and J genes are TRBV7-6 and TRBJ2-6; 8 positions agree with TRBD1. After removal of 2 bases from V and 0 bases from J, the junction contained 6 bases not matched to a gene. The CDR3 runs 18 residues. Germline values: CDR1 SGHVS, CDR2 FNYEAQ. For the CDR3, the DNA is TGTGCCAGCAGCTTATCACAGGGGGATCCCTCTGGGGCCAACGTCCTGACTTTC. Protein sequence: CASSLSQGDPSGANVLTF.

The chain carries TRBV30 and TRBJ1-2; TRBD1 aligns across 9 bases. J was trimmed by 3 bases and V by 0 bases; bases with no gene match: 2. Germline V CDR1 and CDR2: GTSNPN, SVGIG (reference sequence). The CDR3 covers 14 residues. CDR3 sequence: CAWSVGTGHYGYTF. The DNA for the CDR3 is TGTGCCTGGAGTGTCGGGACAGGGCACTATGGCTACACCTTC.

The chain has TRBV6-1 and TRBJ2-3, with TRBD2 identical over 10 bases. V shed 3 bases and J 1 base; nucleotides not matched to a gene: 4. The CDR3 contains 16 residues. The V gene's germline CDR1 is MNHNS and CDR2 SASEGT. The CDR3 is CASSEFGTSGTDTQYF. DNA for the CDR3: TGTGCCAGCAGTGAGTTTGGGACTAGCGGCACAGATACGCAGTATTTT.

The CDR3 region is CASGQHSGNTIYF. The CDR3 DNA is TGTGCCAGTGGACAGCACTCTGGAAACACCATATATTTT. This chain joins TRBV19 and TRBJ1-3, with a tentative D call TRBD1 (6 bases). The ends were cut back, 8 bases at V and 0 bases at J, with 8 bases in the middle. The CDR3 is 13 amino acids. Germline V gene sequence: CDR1 LNHDA, CDR2 SQIVND (reference sequence).

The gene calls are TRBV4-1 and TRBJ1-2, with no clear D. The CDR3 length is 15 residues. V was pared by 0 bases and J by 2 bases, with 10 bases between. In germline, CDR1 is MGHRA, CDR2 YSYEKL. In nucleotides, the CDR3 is TGCGCCAGCAGCCAAGAGCCAGGATCCAACTATGGCTACACCTTC. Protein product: CASSQEPGSNYGYTF.

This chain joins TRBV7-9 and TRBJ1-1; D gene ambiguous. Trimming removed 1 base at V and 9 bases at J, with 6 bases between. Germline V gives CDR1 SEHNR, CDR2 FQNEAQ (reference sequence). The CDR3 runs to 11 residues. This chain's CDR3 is CASSLEHKAFF. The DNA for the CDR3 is TGTGCCAGCAGCTTAGAACACAAAGCTTTCTTT.

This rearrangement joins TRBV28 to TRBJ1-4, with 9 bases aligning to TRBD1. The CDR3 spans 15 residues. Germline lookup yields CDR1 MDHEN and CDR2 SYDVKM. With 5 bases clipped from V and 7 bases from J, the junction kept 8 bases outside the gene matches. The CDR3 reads CASSPPSGQGEKLFF. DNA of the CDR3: TGTGCCAGCAGTCCCCCTTCGGGACAGGGTGAAAAACTGTTTTTT.

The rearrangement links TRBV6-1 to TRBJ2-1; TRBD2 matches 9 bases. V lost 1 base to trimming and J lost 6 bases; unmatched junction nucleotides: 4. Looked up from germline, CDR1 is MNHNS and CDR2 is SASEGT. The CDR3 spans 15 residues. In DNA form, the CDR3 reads TGTGCCAGCAGTGAAGGGGGTAGCGGGAGCAATGAGCAGTTCTTC. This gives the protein CASSEGGSGSNEQFF.

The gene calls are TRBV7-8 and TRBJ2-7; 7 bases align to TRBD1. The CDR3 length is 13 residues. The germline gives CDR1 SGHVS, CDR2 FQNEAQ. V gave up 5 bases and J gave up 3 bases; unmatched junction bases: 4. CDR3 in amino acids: CASSQGQLYEQYF. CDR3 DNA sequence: TGTGCCAGCAGCCAGGGACAGCTCTACGAGCAGTACTTC. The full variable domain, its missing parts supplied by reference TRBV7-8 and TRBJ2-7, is GAGVSQSPRYKVAKRGQDVALRCDPISGHVSLFWYQQALGQGPEFLTYFQNEAQLDKSGLPSDRFFAERPEGSVSTLKIQRTQQEDSAVYLCASSQGQLYEQYFGPGTRLTVT.

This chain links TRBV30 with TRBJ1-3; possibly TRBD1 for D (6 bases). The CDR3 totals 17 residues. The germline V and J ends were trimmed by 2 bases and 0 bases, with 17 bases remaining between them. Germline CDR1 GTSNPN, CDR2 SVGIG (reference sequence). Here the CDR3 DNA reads TGTGCCTGGAGTCGAGGGCAAACAGGGAACTCTGGAAACACCATATATTTT. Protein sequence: CAWSRGQTGNSGNTIYF.

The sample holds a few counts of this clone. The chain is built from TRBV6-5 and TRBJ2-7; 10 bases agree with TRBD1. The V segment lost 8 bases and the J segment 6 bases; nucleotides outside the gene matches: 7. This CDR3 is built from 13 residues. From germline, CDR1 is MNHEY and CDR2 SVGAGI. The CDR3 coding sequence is TGTGCCAGCCGCGGACAGGGGGGAACCGAGCAGTACTTC. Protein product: CASRGQGGTEQYF.

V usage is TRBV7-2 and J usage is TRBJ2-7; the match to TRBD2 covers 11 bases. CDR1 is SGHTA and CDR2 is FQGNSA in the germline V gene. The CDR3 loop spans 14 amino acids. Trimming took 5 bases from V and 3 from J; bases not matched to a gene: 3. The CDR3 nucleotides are TGTGCCAGCAGCAAGACTAGCGGGATCTACGAGCAGTACTTC. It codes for CASSKTSGIYEQYF.

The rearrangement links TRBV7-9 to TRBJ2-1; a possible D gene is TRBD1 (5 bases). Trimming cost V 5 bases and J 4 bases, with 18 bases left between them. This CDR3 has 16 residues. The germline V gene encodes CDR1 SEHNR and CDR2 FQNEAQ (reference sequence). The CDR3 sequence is CASSPTTGQPYNEQFF. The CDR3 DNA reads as TGTGCCAGCAGCCCAACTACCGGACAACCTTACAATGAGCAGTTCTTC.